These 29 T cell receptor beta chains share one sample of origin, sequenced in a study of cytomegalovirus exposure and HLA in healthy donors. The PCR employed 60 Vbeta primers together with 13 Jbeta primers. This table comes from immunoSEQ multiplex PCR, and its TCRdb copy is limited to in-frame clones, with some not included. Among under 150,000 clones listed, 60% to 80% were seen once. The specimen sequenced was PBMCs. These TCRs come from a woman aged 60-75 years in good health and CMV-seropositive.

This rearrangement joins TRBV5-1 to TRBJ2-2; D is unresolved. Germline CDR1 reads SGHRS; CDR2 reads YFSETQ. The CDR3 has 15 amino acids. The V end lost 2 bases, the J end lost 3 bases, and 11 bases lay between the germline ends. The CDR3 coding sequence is TGCGCCAGCAGCTTTGCCGGGTACGACACCGGGGAGCTGTTTTTT. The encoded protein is CASSFAGYDTGELFF.

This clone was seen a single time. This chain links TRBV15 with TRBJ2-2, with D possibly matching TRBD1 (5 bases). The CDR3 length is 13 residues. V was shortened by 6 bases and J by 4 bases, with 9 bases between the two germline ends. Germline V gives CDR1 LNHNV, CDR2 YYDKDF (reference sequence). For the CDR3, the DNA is TGTGCCACCAGGGTTCAGGGCACCGGGGAGCTGTTTTTT. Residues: CATRVQGTGELFF.

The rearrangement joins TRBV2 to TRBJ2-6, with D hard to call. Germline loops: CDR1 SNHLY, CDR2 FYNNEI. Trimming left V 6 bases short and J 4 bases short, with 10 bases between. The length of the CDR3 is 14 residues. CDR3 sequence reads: CASSFEAGANVLTF. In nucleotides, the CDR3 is TGTGCCAGCAGCTTTGAGGCCGGGGCCAACGTCCTGACTTTC.

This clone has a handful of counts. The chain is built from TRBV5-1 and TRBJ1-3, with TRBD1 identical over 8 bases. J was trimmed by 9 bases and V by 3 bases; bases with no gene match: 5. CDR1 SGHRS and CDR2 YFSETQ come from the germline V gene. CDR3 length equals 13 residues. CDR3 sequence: CASSSTGDGTIYF. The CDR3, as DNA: TGCGCCAGCAGCTCGACAGGGGACGGCACCATATATTTT.

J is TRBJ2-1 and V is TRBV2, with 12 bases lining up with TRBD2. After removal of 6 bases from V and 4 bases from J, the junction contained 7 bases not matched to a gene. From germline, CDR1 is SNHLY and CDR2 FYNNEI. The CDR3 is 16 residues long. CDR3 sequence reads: CASRGRTSGMYNEQFF. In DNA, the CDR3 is TGTGCCAGCAGGGGGAGGACTAGCGGGATGTACAATGAGCAGTTCTTC.

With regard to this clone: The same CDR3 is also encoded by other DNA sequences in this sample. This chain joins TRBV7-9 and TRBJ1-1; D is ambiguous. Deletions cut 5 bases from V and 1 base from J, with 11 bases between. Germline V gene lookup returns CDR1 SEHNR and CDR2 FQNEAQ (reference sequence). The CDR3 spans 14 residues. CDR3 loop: CASSPTTGNTEAFF. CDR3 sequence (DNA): TGTGCCAGCAGCCCAACTACGGGGAACACTGAAGCTTTCTTT.

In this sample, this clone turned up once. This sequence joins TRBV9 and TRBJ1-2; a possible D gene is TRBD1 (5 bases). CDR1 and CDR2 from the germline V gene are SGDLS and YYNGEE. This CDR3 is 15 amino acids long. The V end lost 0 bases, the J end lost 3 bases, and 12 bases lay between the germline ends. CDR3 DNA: TGTGCCAGCAGCGTAGGGAGGGGTTCCCACTATGGCTACACCTTC. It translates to CASSVGRGSHYGYTF.

This CDR3 reads CASSLGQGKPYEQYF. The CDR3 DNA reads TGTGCCAGCTCACTCGGACAGGGCAAGCCCTACGAGCAGTACTTC. This chain joins TRBV18 and TRBJ2-7; 8 bases are a match to TRBD1. Germline V lookup: CDR1 KGHSH, CDR2 LQKENI. The length of the CDR3 is 15 residues. J gave up 2 bases and V 4 bases, and 7 bases lay outside the gene matches.

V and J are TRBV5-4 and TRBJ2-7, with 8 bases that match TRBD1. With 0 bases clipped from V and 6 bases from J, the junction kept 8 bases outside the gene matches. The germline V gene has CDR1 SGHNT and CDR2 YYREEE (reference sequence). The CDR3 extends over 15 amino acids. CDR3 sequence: CASSLGTGRDREQYF. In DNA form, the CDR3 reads TGTGCCAGCAGCTTGGGGACAGGGAGAGATCGCGAGCAGTACTTC.

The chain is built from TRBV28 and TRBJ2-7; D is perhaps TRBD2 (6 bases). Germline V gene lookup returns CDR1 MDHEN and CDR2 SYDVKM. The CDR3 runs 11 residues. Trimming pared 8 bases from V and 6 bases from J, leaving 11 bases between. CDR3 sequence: CASGGAAEQYF. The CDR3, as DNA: TGTGCCAGCGGCGGGGCCGCCGAGCAGTACTTC.

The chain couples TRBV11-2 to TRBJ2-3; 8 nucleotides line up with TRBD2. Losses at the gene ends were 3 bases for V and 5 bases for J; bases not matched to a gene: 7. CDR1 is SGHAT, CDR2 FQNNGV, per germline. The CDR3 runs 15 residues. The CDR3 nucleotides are TGTGCCAGCAGCTTCGGCGGGGGGATGGGAGATACGCAGTATTTT. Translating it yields CASSFGGGMGDTQYF.

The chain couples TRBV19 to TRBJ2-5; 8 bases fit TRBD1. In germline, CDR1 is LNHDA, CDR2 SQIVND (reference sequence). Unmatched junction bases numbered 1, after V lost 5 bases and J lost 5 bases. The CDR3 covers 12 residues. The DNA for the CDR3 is TGTGCCAGTAGTTGGACAGGGGAGACCCAGTACTTC. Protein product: CASSWTGETQYF.

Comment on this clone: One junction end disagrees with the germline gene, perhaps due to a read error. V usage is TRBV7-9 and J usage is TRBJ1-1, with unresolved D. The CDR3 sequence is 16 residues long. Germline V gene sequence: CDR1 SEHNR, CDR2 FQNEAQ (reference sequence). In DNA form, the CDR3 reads TGTGCCAGCAGCTTAGCGTTGGAGGAGGGTGACACTGAAACTTTCTTT. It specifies CASSLALEEGDTETFF.

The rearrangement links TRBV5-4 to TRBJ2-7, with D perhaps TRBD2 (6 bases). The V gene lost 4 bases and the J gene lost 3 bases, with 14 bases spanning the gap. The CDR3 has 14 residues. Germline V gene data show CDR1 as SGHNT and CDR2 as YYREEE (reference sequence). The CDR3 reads CASSLAGYNYEQYF. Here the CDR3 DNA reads TGTGCCAGCAGCCTCGCGGGGTATAACTACGAGCAGTACTTC.

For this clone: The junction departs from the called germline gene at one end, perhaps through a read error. Here the CDR3 DNA reads TGTTCCAGCAGCTTGGGCAGGGGTGACACTGAAGCTTTCTTT. It encodes CSSSLGRGDTEAFF. The chain joins TRBV7-9 to TRBJ1-1; tentative D call: TRBD1 (6 bases). This CDR3 is 14 amino acids long. Germline CDR1 reads SEHNR; CDR2 reads FQNEAQ (reference sequence).

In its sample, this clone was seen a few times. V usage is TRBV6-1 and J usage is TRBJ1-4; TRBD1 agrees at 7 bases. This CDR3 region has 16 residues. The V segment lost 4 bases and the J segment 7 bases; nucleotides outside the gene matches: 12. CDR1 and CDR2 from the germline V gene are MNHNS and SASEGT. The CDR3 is CASSGRRGTAPEKLFF. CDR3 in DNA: TGTGCCAGCAGTGGCCGGAGGGGGACAGCCCCTGAAAAACTGTTTTTT.

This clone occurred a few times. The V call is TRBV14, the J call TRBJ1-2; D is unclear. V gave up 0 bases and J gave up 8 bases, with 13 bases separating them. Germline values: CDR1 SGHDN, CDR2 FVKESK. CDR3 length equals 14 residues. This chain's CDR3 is CASSQDLNSGGYTF. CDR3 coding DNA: TGTGCCAGCAGCCAAGATCTAAATTCGGGAGGCTACACCTTC.

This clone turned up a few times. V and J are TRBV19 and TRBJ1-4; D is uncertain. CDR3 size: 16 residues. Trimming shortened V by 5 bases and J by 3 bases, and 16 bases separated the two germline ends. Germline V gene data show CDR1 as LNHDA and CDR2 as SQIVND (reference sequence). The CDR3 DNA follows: TGTGCCAGTAGTCCTAAGCGGCGGGGTGCTAATGAAAAACTGTTTTTT. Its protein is CASSPKRRGANEKLFF.

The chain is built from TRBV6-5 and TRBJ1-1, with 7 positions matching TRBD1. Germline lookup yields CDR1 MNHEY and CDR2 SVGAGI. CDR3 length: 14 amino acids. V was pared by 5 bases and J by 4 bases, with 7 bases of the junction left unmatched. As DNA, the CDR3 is TGTGCCAGCAGTGCACAGGGGTACGTCACTGAAGCTTTCTTT. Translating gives CASSAQGYVTEAFF.

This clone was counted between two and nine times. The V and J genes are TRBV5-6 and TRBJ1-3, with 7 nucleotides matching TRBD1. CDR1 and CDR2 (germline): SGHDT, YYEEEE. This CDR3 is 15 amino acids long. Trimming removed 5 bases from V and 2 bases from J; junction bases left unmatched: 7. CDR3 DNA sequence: TGTGCCAGCAGGTCGACAGGGAGGACTGGAAACACCATATATTTT. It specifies CASRSTGRTGNTIYF. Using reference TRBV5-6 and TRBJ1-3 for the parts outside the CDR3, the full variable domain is DAGVTQSPTHLIKTRGQQVTLRCSPKSGHDTVSWYQQALGQGPQFIFQYYEEEERQRGNFPDRFSGHQFPNYSSELNVNALLLGDSALYLCASRSTGRTGNTIYFGEGSWLTVV.

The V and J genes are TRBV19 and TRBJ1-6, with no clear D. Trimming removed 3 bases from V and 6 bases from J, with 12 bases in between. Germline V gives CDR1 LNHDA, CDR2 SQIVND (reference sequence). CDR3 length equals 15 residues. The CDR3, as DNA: TGTGCCAGTAGTATCCTGCCGAAGAGTAATTCACCCCTCCACTTT. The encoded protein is CASSILPKSNSPLHF.

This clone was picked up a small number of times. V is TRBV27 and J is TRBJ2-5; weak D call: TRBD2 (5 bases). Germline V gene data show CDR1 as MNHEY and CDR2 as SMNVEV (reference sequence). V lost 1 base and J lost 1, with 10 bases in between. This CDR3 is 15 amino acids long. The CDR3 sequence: CASSLYSGLQETQYF. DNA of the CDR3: TGTGCCAGCAGTTTATATTCAGGACTCCAAGAGACCCAGTACTTC.

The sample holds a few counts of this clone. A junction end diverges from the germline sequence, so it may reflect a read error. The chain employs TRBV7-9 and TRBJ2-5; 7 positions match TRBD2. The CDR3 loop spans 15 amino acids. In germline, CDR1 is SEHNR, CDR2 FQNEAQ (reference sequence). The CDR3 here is CSSSWGSGDQETQYF. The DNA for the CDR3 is TGTTCCAGCAGTTGGGGGAGCGGGGACCAAGAGACCCAGTACTTC. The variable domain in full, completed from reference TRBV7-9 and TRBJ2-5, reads DTGVSQNPRHKITKRGQNVTFRCDPISEHNRLYWYRQTLGQGPEFLTYFQNEAQLEKSRLLSDRFSAERPKGSFSTLEIQRTEQGDSAMYLCSSSWGSGDQETQYFGPGTRLLVL.

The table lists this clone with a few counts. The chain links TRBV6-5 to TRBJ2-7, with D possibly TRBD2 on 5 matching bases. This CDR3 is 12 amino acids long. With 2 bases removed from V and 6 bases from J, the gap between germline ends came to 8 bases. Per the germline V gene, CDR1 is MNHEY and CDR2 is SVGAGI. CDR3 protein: CASSYGGGEQYF. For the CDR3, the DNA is TGTGCCAGCAGTTACGGAGGCGGCGAGCAGTACTTC.

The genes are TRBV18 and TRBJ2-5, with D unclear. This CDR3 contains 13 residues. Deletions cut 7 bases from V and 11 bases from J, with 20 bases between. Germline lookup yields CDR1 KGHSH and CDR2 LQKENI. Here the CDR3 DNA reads TGTGCCAGCTATGAAACGGCGGCGGATGAGCAGTACTTC. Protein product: CASYETAADEQYF.

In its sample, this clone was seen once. CDR3 residues: CSAKGTGNTIYF. The CDR3 coding sequence is TGCAGCGCCAAGGGGACTGGAAACACCATATATTTT. The chain joins TRBV29-1 to TRBJ1-3, with D possibly matching TRBD1 (5 bases). V lost 7 bases to trimming and J lost 2 bases, with 9 bases between them. The CDR3 consists of 12 residues. Germline values: CDR1 SQVTM, CDR2 ANQGSEA.

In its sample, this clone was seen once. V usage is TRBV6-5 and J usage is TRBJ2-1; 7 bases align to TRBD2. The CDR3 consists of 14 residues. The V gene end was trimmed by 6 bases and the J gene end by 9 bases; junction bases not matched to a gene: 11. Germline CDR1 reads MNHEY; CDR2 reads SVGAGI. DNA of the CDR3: TGTGCCAGCAGCCCAATAAGCGGGACCTTTGAGCAGTTCTTC. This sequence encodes CASSPISGTFEQFF.

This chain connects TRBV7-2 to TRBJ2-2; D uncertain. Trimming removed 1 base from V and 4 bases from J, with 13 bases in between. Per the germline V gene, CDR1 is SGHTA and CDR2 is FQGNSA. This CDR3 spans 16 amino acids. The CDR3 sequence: CASSLVPGSSTGELFF. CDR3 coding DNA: TGTGCCAGCAGCTTAGTGCCAGGATCGAGCACCGGGGAGCTGTTTTTT.

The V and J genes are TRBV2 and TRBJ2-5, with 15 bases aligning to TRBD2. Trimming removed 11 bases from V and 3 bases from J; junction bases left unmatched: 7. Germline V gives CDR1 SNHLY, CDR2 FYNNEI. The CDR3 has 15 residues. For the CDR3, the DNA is TGTGCCGGGAGTGGGACTAGCGGGGGGAAAGAGACCCAGTACTTC. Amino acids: CAGSGTSGGKETQYF.